The 23 T cell receptor beta chains below were found in one sample sequenced in a study of shared clonotypes between healthy human individuals. Profiling relied on immunoSEQ multiplex PCR, and the TCRdb table lists in-frame clones only, not all of them. Here the sample spans 2.3 million or so clones, approximately 93% being singletons. The sample comprised naive CD4+ T cells from PBMCs. This sample's subset: CD45RA+ positively selected. Every receptor here comes from a man aged 18 to 29 in good health. Some clones in this sample may be carry-over from other donors' samples.

The chain links TRBV6-1 to TRBJ1-2, with unresolved D. In germline, CDR1 is MNHNS, CDR2 SASEGT. CDR3 length equals 14 residues. The V end was cut by 0 bases, the J end by 3 bases, with 8 bases between. Here the CDR3 DNA reads TGTGCCAGCAGTGAAGCGGCCAGATACTATGGCTACACCTTC. It yields the protein CASSEAARYYGYTF.

The CDR3 DNA reads as TGTGCCAGCAGTTCCATGGGGGGGAGATATAGCAATCAGCCCCAGCATTTT. Translating gives CASSSMGGRYSNQPQHF. J is TRBJ1-5 and V is TRBV28, with a tentative D call TRBD1 (5 bases). Germline V gives CDR1 MDHEN, CDR2 SYDVKM. V lost 4 bases and J 0 bases, leaving 16 bases between the germline ends. This CDR3 contains 17 residues.

This chain joins TRBV14 and TRBJ1-2, with D hard to call. This CDR3 comprises 15 residues. Deletions cut 0 bases from V and 3 bases from J, with 11 bases between. Germline assignment: CDR1 SGHDN and CDR2 FVKESK. The DNA for the CDR3 is TGTGCCAGCAGCCAAGAACGGACCGTTTACTATGGCTACACCTTC. Translated: CASSQERTVYYGYTF. Full variable domain (rest looked up from reference TRBV14 and TRBJ1-2): EAGVTQFPSHSVIEKGQTVTLRCDPISGHDNLYWYRRVMGKEIKFLLHFVKESKQDESGMPNNRFLAERTGGTYSTLKVQPAELEDSGVYFCASSQERTVYYGYTFGSGTRLTVV.

The V and J genes are TRBV5-4 and TRBJ2-7; D ambiguous. V was clipped by 1 base and J by 4 bases, with 12 bases between them. The germline V gene has CDR1 SGHNT and CDR2 YYREEE (reference sequence). The CDR3 sequence is 14 residues long. This CDR3 reads CASSLREGVYEQYF. The CDR3 DNA reads TGTGCCAGCAGCTTGAGGGAAGGAGTATACGAGCAGTACTTC.

The V and J genes are TRBV11-2 and TRBJ2-7, with unresolved D. V lost 5 bases to trimming and J lost 2 bases, with 13 bases between them. The CDR3 has 14 residues. Per germline, CDR1 SGHAT and CDR2 FQNNGV. CDR3 nucleotides: TGTGCCAGCAGCCCCCGGCGGCTAACCTACGAGCAGTACTTC. This encodes CASSPRRLTYEQYF.

The chain links TRBV5-5 to TRBJ1-2; D not certain. The CDR3 loop spans 14 amino acids. V was pared by 1 base and J by 3 bases, with 10 bases between. The V gene's germline CDR1 is SGHKS and CDR2 YYEKEE (reference sequence). CDR3 amino acids: CASSLLASDYGYTF. As DNA, the CDR3 is TGTGCCAGCAGCTTGTTGGCGAGTGACTATGGCTACACCTTC.

The chain has TRBV27 and TRBJ2-4; a possible D gene is TRBD2 (6 bases). Germline lookup yields CDR1 MNHEY and CDR2 SMNVEV (reference sequence). V gave up 1 base and J gave up 9 bases, with 7 bases separating them. The CDR3 has 12 residues. The CDR3 loop reads CASSLYGGIQYF. Written as DNA, the CDR3 is TGTGCCAGCAGTTTATACGGGGGCATTCAGTACTTC.

J is TRBJ2-5 and V is TRBV6-1; D unresolved. The CDR3 sequence is 14 residues long. Trimming removed 10 bases at V and 1 base at J, with 16 bases between. Germline V lookup: CDR1 MNHNS, CDR2 SASEGT. The DNA for the CDR3 is TGTGCCACAGTGGACCGGACGGGCCAAGAGACCCAGTACTTC. Its translation: CATVDRTGQETQYF.

V and J are TRBV6-6 and TRBJ2-1; D gene ambiguous. The CDR3 spans 14 residues. Trimming shortened V by 4 bases and J by 7 bases, and 14 bases separated the two germline ends. Germline V gives CDR1 MNHNY, CDR2 SVGAGI (reference sequence). CDR3 region: CASSSVEFGNEQFF. DNA of the CDR3: TGTGCCAGCAGTTCCGTCGAGTTTGGGAATGAGCAGTTCTTC.

This chain links TRBV7-2 with TRBJ2-1, with D possibly being TRBD1 or TRBD2 (6 bases each). This CDR3 is 13 amino acids long. Germline-derived CDR1 and CDR2 are SGHTA and FQGNSA. Trimming removed 7 bases at V and 8 bases at J, with 15 bases between. The DNA of the CDR3 is TGTGCCAGCATCCCGGGGGCGAGGGATGAGCAGTTCTTC. Translating gives CASIPGARDEQFF.

The genes are TRBV18 and TRBJ1-1, with D hard to call. The CDR3 loop spans 13 amino acids. Looked up from germline, CDR1 is KGHSH and CDR2 is LQKENI. Trimming cost V 1 base and J 8 bases, with 11 bases left between them. This CDR3 reads CASSPLSQLEAFF. The DNA of the CDR3 is TGTGCCAGCTCACCACTGTCCCAGCTCGAAGCTTTCTTT.

The J gene is TRBJ1-2, the V gene TRBV28; no definite D call. The length of the CDR3 is 12 residues. Between the trimmed V and J ends, which lost 7 bases and 5 bases, there was a span of 11 bases. Germline values: CDR1 MDHEN, CDR2 SYDVKM. The CDR3 region is CASKAGEYGYTF. CDR3 nucleotides: TGTGCCAGCAAGGCCGGAGAATATGGCTACACCTTC.

The gene calls are TRBV6-5 and TRBJ2-5, with D perhaps TRBD1 (6 bases). The CDR3 has 14 residues. Germline lookup yields CDR1 MNHEY and CDR2 SVGAGI. Trimming removed 6 bases at V and 2 bases at J, with 13 bases between. CDR3 amino acids: CASSLRQAQETQYF. The CDR3 DNA reads TGTGCCAGCAGCCTAAGACAGGCGCAAGAGACCCAGTACTTC.

This chain links TRBV25-1 with TRBJ1-1; D might be TRBD1 (5 bases). V was clipped by 4 bases and J by 3 bases, with 9 bases between them. Germline V gene data show CDR1 as MGHDK and CDR2 as SYGVNS. The CDR3 extends over 13 amino acids. The CDR3 reads CASSVRGYTEAFF. In DNA, the CDR3 is TGTGCCAGCAGTGTTAGGGGTTACACTGAAGCTTTCTTT.

To note about this clone: The same CDR3 arises from other DNA sequences in this sample as well. The rearrangement uses TRBV15 and TRBJ2-2; tentatively, D is TRBD1 (6 bases). The V gene lost 1 base and the J gene lost 5 bases, with 8 bases spanning the gap. This CDR3 comprises 14 residues. The germline V gene has CDR1 LNHNV and CDR2 YYDKDF (reference sequence). The CDR3 is CATSRGTGTGELFF. The CDR3 nucleotides read TGTGCCACCAGCAGAGGCACAGGGACCGGGGAGCTGTTTTTT.

This chain uses TRBV18 with TRBJ1-1; no clear D gene. The germline V gene encodes CDR1 KGHSH and CDR2 LQKENI. The CDR3 is 14 amino acids. Deletions cut 4 bases from V and 2 bases from J, with 11 bases between. CDR3 residues: CASSRTKDNTEAFF. In nucleotides, the CDR3 is TGTGCCAGCTCACGAACGAAAGACAACACTGAAGCTTTCTTT.

A single count supports this clone. This sample includes further DNA sequences coding for the same CDR3. The V gene is TRBV10-3, the J gene TRBJ2-3; a weak D match, TRBD1 (5 bases). V lost 0 bases and J lost 6, with 7 bases in between. This CDR3 spans 13 amino acids. CDR1 and CDR2 from the germline V gene are ENHRY and SYGVKD. CDR3 nucleotide sequence: TGTGCCATCAGTGAGTCAGGGGCGGATACGCAGTATTTT. Amino acid sequence: CAISESGADTQYF.

V gene TRBV6-1 combines with J gene TRBJ1-4; possibly TRBD1 for D (6 bases). From germline, CDR1 is MNHNS and CDR2 SASEGT. CDR3 length: 15 amino acids. Deletions cut 11 bases from V and 5 bases from J, with 21 bases between. The CDR3, as DNA: TGTGCCGGGTTTCCAGGGGCCCGGGACAATGAAAAACTGTTTTTT. This sequence encodes CAGFPGARDNEKLFF.

The V and J genes are TRBV7-8 and TRBJ2-7; the match to TRBD2 covers 12 bases. The CDR3 is made up of 16 amino acids. The V gene end was trimmed by 4 bases and the J gene end by 3 bases; junction bases not matched to a gene: 7. Per the germline V gene, CDR1 is SGHVS and CDR2 is FQNEAQ. DNA of the CDR3: TGTGCCAGCAGCTCCCAGACTAGCGGGAGCCTCTACGAGCAGTACTTC. Translated: CASSSQTSGSLYEQYF.

The rearrangement links TRBV5-5 to TRBJ1-4, with unresolved D. The CDR3 consists of 14 residues. Per germline, CDR1 SGHKS and CDR2 YYEKEE (reference sequence). The ends were cut back, 2 bases at V and 10 bases at J, with 15 bases in the middle. The CDR3 sequence is CASSFEGLEGKLFF. The CDR3 DNA sequence: TGTGCCAGCAGCTTCGAGGGCTTAGAGGGAAAACTGTTTTTT.

The chain recombines TRBV14 with TRBJ2-2, with 8 bases identical to TRBD1. J gave up 0 bases and V 6 bases, and 3 bases lay outside the gene matches. The CDR3 consists of 15 residues. CDR1 is SGHDN and CDR2 is FVKESK in the germline V gene. In DNA form, the CDR3 reads TGTGCCAGCAGTAGGGACAGGCCGAACACCGGGGAGCTGTTTTTT. Amino acid sequence: CASSRDRPNTGELFF.

This clone has only a few counts. This chain links TRBV5-1 with TRBJ2-1; D unclear. Germline V gene data show CDR1 as SGHRS and CDR2 as YFSETQ. V lost 2 bases to trimming and J lost 7 bases, with 10 bases between them. CDR3 size: 13 residues. This CDR3 is CASSLGLENEQFF. The CDR3 DNA sequence: TGCGCCAGCAGCTTAGGGCTAGAGAATGAGCAGTTCTTC.

This chain links TRBV7-6 with TRBJ1-5; D unclear. The V gene lost 3 bases and the J gene lost 0 bases, with 12 bases spanning the gap. Germline assignment: CDR1 SGHVS and CDR2 FNYEAQ. This CDR3 has 16 residues. CDR3 in DNA: TGTGCCAGCAGCTTGGGAGCGTTCCGTAGCAATCAGCCCCAGCATTTT. Its protein product is CASSLGAFRSNQPQHF.